This T cell receptor (beta chain) came from a study of response to subunit inactivated influenza vaccine. Germline loops: CDR1 SGHVS, CDR2 FQNEAQ. The V end lost 2 bases, the J end lost 9 bases, and 12 bases lay between the germline ends. The CDR3 loop spans 13 amino acids. Whole-study findings and limits: Authors suggested each seasonal flu vaccination may recruit only limited numbers of new T cells.

Notes on this clonotype: Its antigen remains unknown.

TCRdb itself ran the RT-PCR reads through MiXCR, one entry per CDR3 protein. The table lists 650,000 or so distinct CDR3 sequences, around 15% of them singletons. This chain uses TRBV7-8 with TRBJ2-3; D may be TRBD1 (6 bases). Here the sequenced sample was PBMCs from blood, taken around 15 days before vaccination. The sequence was collected from a man in his forties or fifties who received an inactivated influenza vaccine. Written as DNA, the CDR3 is TGTGCCAGCAGCTTATCAGGGGCAAGGACGCAGTATTTT. As protein: CASSLSGARTQYF.